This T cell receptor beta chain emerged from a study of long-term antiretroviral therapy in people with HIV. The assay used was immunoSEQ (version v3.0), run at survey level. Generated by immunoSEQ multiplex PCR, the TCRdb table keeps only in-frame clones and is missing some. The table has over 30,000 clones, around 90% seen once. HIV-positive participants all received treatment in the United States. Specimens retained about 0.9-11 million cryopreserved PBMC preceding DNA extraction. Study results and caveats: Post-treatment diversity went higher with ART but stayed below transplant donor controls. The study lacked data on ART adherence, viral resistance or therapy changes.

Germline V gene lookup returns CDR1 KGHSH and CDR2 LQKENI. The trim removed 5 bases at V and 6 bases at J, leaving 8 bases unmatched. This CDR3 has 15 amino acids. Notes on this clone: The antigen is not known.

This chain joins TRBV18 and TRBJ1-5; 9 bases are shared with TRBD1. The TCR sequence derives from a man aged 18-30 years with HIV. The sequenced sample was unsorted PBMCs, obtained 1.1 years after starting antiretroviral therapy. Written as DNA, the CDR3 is TGTGCCAGCTCAGGGCCGGGACAGGGAGCTCAGCCCCAGCATTTT. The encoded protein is CASSGPGQGAQPQHF. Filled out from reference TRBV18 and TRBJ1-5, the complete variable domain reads NAGVMQNPRHLVRRRGQEARLRCSPMKGHSHVYWYRQLPEEGLKFMVYLQKENIIDESGMPKERFSAEFPKEGPSILRIQQVVRGDSAAYFCASSGPGQGAQPQHFGDGTRLSIL.